These 3 T cell receptor beta chains share one sample of origin, sequenced in a study of blood T cell repertoires in COVID-19. Measured with immunoSEQ multiplex PCR; TCRdb has only the in-frame clones, and not every one. The repertoire has roughly 240,000 clones, 65% to 90% of them found once; the top ten carry about 9.3%. The source material was PBMCs or T cells enriched from blood (not recorded which). These receptor sequences come from a woman between 45 and 60 years old with acute COVID-19.

The V and J genes are TRBV7-9 and TRBJ2-7, with TRBD2 matching 16 bases. V shed 5 bases, J shed 10 bases, and the junction held 5 bases outside the gene matches. The V gene's germline CDR1 is SEHNR and CDR2 FQNEAQ (reference sequence). This CDR3 contains 14 residues. In nucleotides, the CDR3 is TGTGCCAGCAGCGCCGGGACTAGCGGGGGGGACCAGTACTTC. It specifies CASSAGTSGGDQYF. Filled out from reference TRBV7-9 and TRBJ2-7, the complete variable domain reads DTGVSQNPRHKITKRGQNVTFRCDPISEHNRLYWYRQTLGQGPEFLTYFQNEAQLEKSRLLSDRFSAERPKGSFSTLEIQRTEQGDSAMYLCASSAGTSGGDQYFGPGTRLTVT.

This chain joins TRBV5-8 and TRBJ2-3, with TRBD2 matching over 15 bases. V lost 4 bases to trimming and J lost 0 bases; unmatched junction nucleotides: 3. Germline V gene sequence: CDR1 SGHTS, CDR2 YDEGEE. This CDR3 has 17 amino acids. The CDR3 nucleotides are TGTGCCAGCAGCCGGACTAGCGGGGGGGACAGCACAGATACGCAGTATTTT. This translates into CASSRTSGGDSTDTQYF.

The V and J genes are TRBV7-2 and TRBJ1-2; D perhaps matches TRBD1 (5 bases). V lost 5 bases and J 2 bases, leaving 6 bases between the germline ends. The CDR3 runs to 12 residues. From germline, CDR1 is SGHTA and CDR2 FQGNSA. The CDR3 loop is CASSRQNYGYTF. The CDR3 nucleotides are TGTGCCAGCAGCCGACAGAACTATGGCTACACCTTC.